Each of the 12 T cell receptor beta chains below was sequenced from the same sample in a study of blood T cell repertoires in COVID-19. Generated by immunoSEQ multiplex PCR, the TCRdb table keeps only in-frame clones and is missing some. Found here are fewer than 350,000 clones, around nine tenths of them singletons; the top ten hold 0.95% to 1.1%. The sample taken for sequencing was PBMCs or T cells enriched from blood (not recorded which). These receptors came from a woman aged 25 to 39 who had been exposed to COVID-19.

V and J are TRBV5-4 and TRBJ2-1; 11 positions match TRBD2. Losses at the gene ends were 4 bases for V and 5 bases for J; bases not matched to a gene: 14. This CDR3 contains 18 residues. Germline CDR1 is SGHNT and CDR2 is YYREEE (reference sequence). The CDR3 DNA sequence: TGTGCCAGCAGCCCGAAACCCCGAGGGACTAGCGGAAACAATGAGCAGTTCTTC. It specifies CASSPKPRGTSGNNEQFF.

The V and J genes are TRBV11-3 and TRBJ1-1; TRBD1 agrees at 7 bases. With 1 base clipped from V and 1 base from J, the junction kept 9 bases outside the gene matches. The CDR3 contains 17 residues. Germline lookup yields CDR1 SGHNT and CDR2 YENEEA. The CDR3 protein is CASSLGTGRGSNTEAFF. CDR3 DNA sequence: TGTGCCAGCAGCTTAGGGACAGGTCGGGGGTCGAACACTGAAGCTTTCTTT.

The chain links TRBV29-1 to TRBJ2-3, with 15 nucleotides matching TRBD2. From germline, CDR1 is SQVTM and CDR2 ANQGSEA. The CDR3 is made up of 17 amino acids. The V and J ends lost 0 bases and 4 bases, in that order; junction bases with no gene match: 5. The CDR3 sequence is CSVEDHRTSGRADTQYF. Written as DNA, the CDR3 is TGCAGCGTTGAAGATCACCGGACTAGCGGGAGGGCAGATACGCAGTATTTT.

This chain uses TRBV18 with TRBJ2-6; unclear D gene. Trimming left V 3 bases short and J 0 bases short, with 3 bases between. There are 14 residues in the CDR3. Germline assignment: CDR1 KGHSH and CDR2 LQKENI. CDR3 amino acids: CASSPSSGANVLTF. DNA of the CDR3: TGTGCCAGCTCACCCTCCTCTGGGGCCAACGTCCTGACTTTC.

This clone has just one count. The chain carries TRBV3-1 (or the pseudogene TRBV3-2) and TRBJ2-6; the D gene is possibly TRBD2 (6 bases). Germline CDR1 reads LGHDT; CDR2 reads YNNKEL (reference sequence). This CDR3 has 13 amino acids. The CDR3 region is CAGGTSGANVLTF. The CDR3 nucleotides read TGTGCAGGCGGGACTTCTGGGGCCAACGTCCTGACTTTC.

The chain carries TRBV3-1 (or the pseudogene TRBV3-2) and TRBJ2-1; the match to TRBD2 covers 13 bases. The CDR3 sequence is 15 residues long. Germline trimming cut 2 bases from V and 7 bases from J; bases unmatched to any gene: 2. The V gene's germline CDR1 is LGHDT and CDR2 YNNKEL (reference sequence). This CDR3 is CASSQKGLAGNEQFF. The CDR3 DNA sequence: TGTGCCAGCAGCCAAAAGGGACTAGCGGGAAATGAGCAGTTCTTC.

V usage is TRBV19 and J usage is TRBJ2-5; TRBD1 is a possible D gene (7 bases). V lost 2 bases and J lost 2, with 21 bases in between. This CDR3 has 18 amino acids. Germline V gives CDR1 LNHDA, CDR2 SQIVND (reference sequence). The CDR3 sequence is CASSILGLRTGEQETQYF. Written as DNA, the CDR3 is TGTGCCAGTAGTATACTAGGACTAAGGACAGGAGAGCAAGAGACCCAGTACTTC.

This sequence joins TRBV7-9 and TRBJ1-4; D unresolved. Per the germline V gene, CDR1 is SEHNR and CDR2 is FQNEAQ (reference sequence). V gave up 2 bases and J gave up 0 bases, with 10 bases separating them. The CDR3 consists of 16 residues. The CDR3 coding sequence is TGTGCCAGCAGCTTACGAACTAGTGCAACTAATGAAAAACTGTTTTTT. Translation: CASSLRTSATNEKLFF.

This chain uses TRBV28 with TRBJ1-5; D gene uncertain. V lost 6 bases to trimming and J lost 0 bases, with 12 bases between them. This CDR3 spans 15 amino acids. Germline lookup yields CDR1 MDHEN and CDR2 SYDVKM. The CDR3 DNA sequence: TGTGCCAGCAGCGTCATTCTCAGTAGCAATCAGCCCCAGCATTTT. It yields the protein CASSVILSSNQPQHF.

The chain is built from TRBV5-5 and TRBJ1-4, with D unresolved. The CDR3 covers 16 residues. V was pared by 4 bases and J by 4 bases, with 17 bases between. Germline CDR1 and CDR2: SGHKS and YYEKEE (reference sequence). The CDR3 region has the DNA TGTGCCAGCAGCCCCCCTCCTATGGGAGATAATGAAAAACTGTTTTTT. This encodes CASSPPPMGDNEKLFF.

The genes are TRBV29-1 and TRBJ1-1; 10 bases agree with TRBD1. The CDR3 is 14 residues long. The ends lost 6 bases at V and 3 bases at J; junction bases unmatched: 7. The V gene's germline CDR1 is SQVTM and CDR2 ANQGSEA. The CDR3 loop reads CSVRQGARDTEAFF. The CDR3 nucleotides are TGCAGCGTCCGACAGGGGGCGCGGGACACTGAAGCTTTCTTT.

The V call is TRBV15, the J call TRBJ2-1, with 9 positions matching TRBD2. Per the germline V gene, CDR1 is LNHNV and CDR2 is YYDKDF (reference sequence). CDR3 size: 13 residues. Trimming took 6 bases from V and 8 from J; bases not matched to a gene: 5. This chain's CDR3 is CATRLAGLYEQFF. CDR3 nucleotides: TGTGCCACCAGGCTAGCGGGATTGTATGAGCAGTTCTTC. Combining the CDR3 with reference TRBV15 and TRBJ2-1 gives the whole variable domain DAMVIQNPRYQVTQFGKPVTLSCSQTLNHNVMYWYQQKSSQAPKLLFHYYDKDFNNEADTPDNFQSRRPNTSFCFLDIRSPGLGDTAMYLCATRLAGLYEQFFGPGTRLTVL.